The 21 T cell receptor beta chains in this list originate from one sample, sequenced in a study of T cells in Graves' hyperthyroidism and ophthalmopathy (dated by TCRdb to the late 2010s). Libraries were built with multiplex PCR. Sequencing used an Illumina HiSeq 2000. The TCR beta CDR3 regions were amplified from RNA transcripts. The first round of RT-PCR for the TCR CDR3 was performed with the HTBI primer set and the Qiagen OneStep RT-PCR kit. Using fastp at Q25 and MiXCR, TCRdb reprocessed the public reads and kept productive beta chains. Every CDR3 protein is listed once, alongside the most common genes and DNA of its rows. The sample data list about 300,000 distinct CDR3 sequences, and roughly 15% of these were observed just once. In total, the top ten clones hold around a third of the sample. The sample consisted of blood. These receptors were collected from a young man with Graves' hyperthyroidism.

This clonotype came up many times. The V gene is TRBV7-2, the J gene TRBJ2-3; D may be TRBD1 or TRBD2 (6 bases each). The CDR3 loop spans 16 amino acids. The germline V gene has CDR1 SGHTA and CDR2 FQGNSA. Trimming removed 6 bases from V and 0 bases from J, with 16 bases in between. The CDR3 reads CASRQMGGHSTDTQYF. The CDR3 DNA sequence: TGTGCCAGCAGACAAATGGGGGGACATAGCACAGATACGCAGTATTTT.

The sample holds many counts of this clonotype. This chain connects TRBV10-3 to TRBJ2-7; D remains ambiguous. CDR3 length equals 15 residues. The germline V gene encodes CDR1 ENHRY and CDR2 SYGVKD. Trimming stripped 0 bases from V and 0 bases from J, with 9 bases between. The CDR3 sequence: CAISESDKSSYEQYF. The CDR3 coding sequence is TGTGCCATCAGTGAGTCCGACAAGAGCTCCTACGAGCAGTACTTC.

On this clonotype: This may be a read error: a much more frequent sequence differs by one nucleotide. The rearrangement joins TRBV11-2 to TRBJ2-5; tentatively, D is TRBD2 (6 bases). The CDR3 loop spans 13 amino acids. Germline loops: CDR1 SGHAT, CDR2 FQNNGV. The CDR3 here is CACSLETRETQYF. The DNA for the CDR3 is TGTGCCTGCAGCTTAGAGACTAGGGAGACCCAGTACTTC.

The chain employs TRBV6-1 and TRBJ2-7; 11 bases align to TRBD2. Trimming at V came to 8 bases and at J to 6 bases, leaving 12 bases not matched to a gene. CDR3 length: 15 amino acids. Looked up from germline, CDR1 is MNHNS and CDR2 is SASEGT. The CDR3 nucleotides are TGTGCCAGCTGCTACAGGGGGACTAGCGGCGTCGAGCAGTACTTC. Protein: CASCYRGTSGVEQYF.

V gene TRBV28 combines with J gene TRBJ2-7; D possibly corresponds to TRBD1 (6 bases). From germline, CDR1 is MDHEN and CDR2 SYDVKM. V lost 5 bases and J lost 4, with 12 bases in between. The CDR3 totals 13 residues. The CDR3 is CASSPGERYEQYF. CDR3 coding DNA: TGTGCCAGCAGTCCAGGGGAAAGGTACGAGCAGTACTTC.

In its sample, this clonotype was seen many times. The V gene is TRBV11-1, the J gene TRBJ2-1; no clear D gene. Germline V gene sequence: CDR1 SGHAT, CDR2 FQDESV (reference sequence). This CDR3 comprises 13 residues. V gave up 8 bases and J gave up 5 bases, with 13 bases separating them. CDR3 nucleotides: TGTGCCAGCCGAAGCCAGCGAAACAATGAGCAGTTCTTC. This encodes CASRSQRNNEQFF.

This clonotype has more than one count but fewer than ten. The genes are TRBV7-2 and TRBJ2-1; D remains unclear. V was pared by 1 base and J by 0 bases, with 13 bases between. CDR3 length: 17 residues. Per germline, CDR1 SGHTA and CDR2 FQGNSA. This CDR3 is CASSLETQLSSYNEQFF. The CDR3 bases are TGTGCCAGCAGCTTAGAGACGCAACTCAGCTCCTACAATGAGCAGTTCTTC.

The V gene is TRBV27, the J gene TRBJ2-2; 7 nucleotides agree with TRBD2. The CDR3 has 15 residues. The germline V gene encodes CDR1 MNHEY and CDR2 SMNVEV (reference sequence). The V segment lost 2 bases and the J segment 4 bases; nucleotides outside the gene matches: 4. The DNA for the CDR3 is TGTGCCAGCAGTTTACGGTCGGGGGGCACCGGGGAGCTGTTTTTT. This translates into CASSLRSGGTGELFF.

The chain couples TRBV20-1 to TRBJ2-1, with D tentatively TRBD1 (6 bases). Germline V gene lookup returns CDR1 DFQATT and CDR2 SNEGSKA (reference sequence). V shed 5 bases and J shed 2 bases, with 19 bases lying between them. The length of the CDR3 is 16 residues. DNA for the CDR3: TGCAGTGCTCTACAGGGACCATATACCCCCTACAATGAGCAGTTCTTC. As protein: CSALQGPYTPYNEQFF.

J is TRBJ1-2 and V is TRBV7-9; TRBD1 is a possible D gene (5 bases). This CDR3 spans 15 amino acids. V was clipped by 5 bases and J by 3 bases, with 16 bases between them. The germline V gene has CDR1 SEHNR and CDR2 FQNEAQ (reference sequence). The DNA for the CDR3 is TGTGCCAGCAGCCCACTGGGGGGAAGGGACTATGGCTACACCTTC. It is translated as CASSPLGGRDYGYTF.

This clonotype was detected ten times or more. The CDR3 DNA follows: TGCAGTGCCGCGCCCCGGGACTGGCCCTACGAGCAGTACTTC. It translates to CSAAPRDWPYEQYF. The chain has TRBV20-1 and TRBJ2-7, with D perhaps TRBD2 (6 bases). V lost 6 bases, J lost 2 bases, and 17 bases lay in between. This CDR3 contains 14 residues. Germline assignment: CDR1 DFQATT and CDR2 SNEGSKA (reference sequence).

This sequence joins TRBV18 and TRBJ1-1; D might be TRBD1 (6 bases). The CDR3 has 13 residues. Looked up from germline, CDR1 is KGHSH and CDR2 is LQKENI. Trimming stripped 5 bases from V and 0 bases from J, with 7 bases between. As DNA, the CDR3 is TGTGCCAGCTCAAGGGGGGTGAACACTGAAGCTTTCTTT. Encoded protein: CASSRGVNTEAFF.

The chain combines TRBV28 with TRBJ2-7; no definite D call. In germline, CDR1 is MDHEN, CDR2 SYDVKM. The CDR3 loop spans 12 amino acids. V was pared by 5 bases and J by 2 bases, with 7 bases between. CDR3 nucleotide sequence: TGTGCCAGCAGTCTATTCACCTACGAGCAGTACTTC. This gives the protein CASSLFTYEQYF.

V usage is TRBV24-1 and J usage is TRBJ2-2, with D possibly matching TRBD2 (6 bases). The CDR3 sequence is 14 residues long. Germline lookup yields CDR1 KGHDR and CDR2 SFDVKD. The V and J ends lost 6 bases and 6 bases respectively, with 13 bases between them. Written as DNA, the CDR3 is TGTGCCACCAGTCGAATAGGAGGGCCCGGGGAGCTGTTTTTT. Amino acids: CATSRIGGPGELFF.

This clonotype was observed a few times. V is TRBV6-1 and J is TRBJ2-7; TRBD2 aligns across 10 bases. J was trimmed by 6 bases and V by 7 bases; bases with no gene match: 6. The CDR3 covers 13 residues. Germline CDR1 MNHNS, CDR2 SASEGT. The CDR3 is CASTPGLAFEQYF. CDR3 nucleotides: TGTGCCAGCACTCCGGGACTAGCGTTCGAGCAGTACTTC.

This clonotype has a count of ten or more. The junction departs from germline at one end; a sequencing error may be responsible. V is TRBV12-3 or TRBV12-4 and J is TRBJ2-1, with 9 nucleotides matching TRBD2. The CDR3 consists of 12 residues. The CDR3 region has the DNA TGTGCCAGCAGTATAGCGGGAGCTGAGCAGTTCTTC. This translates into CASSIAGAEQFF.

The CDR3 loop reads CSVDPLNTGELFF. The CDR3 coding sequence is TGCAGCGTTGACCCGTTGAACACCGGGGAGCTGTTTTTT. This chain uses TRBV29-1 with TRBJ2-2; D is uncertain. Germline V gene lookup returns CDR1 SQVTM and CDR2 ANQGSEA. This CDR3 region has 13 residues. The V end was cut by 3 bases, the J end by 1 base, with 6 bases between.

The chain couples TRBV20-1 to TRBJ2-7, with D perhaps given as TRBD1 or TRBD2 (6 bases each). Germline V lookup: CDR1 DFQATT, CDR2 SNEGSKA (reference sequence). V was cut by 3 bases and J by 3 bases, with 15 bases left in between. There are 14 residues in the CDR3. CDR3: CSARARGTHYEQYF. Here the CDR3 DNA reads TGCAGTGCTAGGGCCCGGGGGACACACTACGAGCAGTACTTC.

Comments on this clonotype: Germline is not matched at one junction end, which may reflect a read error. The chain couples TRBV3-1 to TRBJ1-2; 9 bases align to TRBD1. This CDR3 is 16 amino acids long. From germline, CDR1 is LGHDT and CDR2 YNNKEL (reference sequence). In nucleotides, the CDR3 is TGCGCCAGCAGCCAGGCCGGGACAGGGCTAAGCTATGGCTACACCTTC. It specifies CASSQAGTGLSYGYTF.

This clonotype has a count of ten or more. The rearrangement joins TRBV6-1 to TRBJ1-1; D is possibly TRBD1 (5 bases). Between the trimmed V and J ends, which lost 3 bases and 2 bases, there was a span of 10 bases. CDR1 MNHNS and CDR2 SASEGT come from the germline V gene. The CDR3 runs 14 residues. This CDR3 is CASSDQGSNTEAFF. CDR3 nucleotide sequence: TGTGCCAGCAGTGACCAGGGAAGCAACACTGAAGCTTTCTTT.

V and J are TRBV4-1 and TRBJ2-1; TRBD2 agrees at 9 bases. The CDR3 consists of 16 residues. The germline CDR1 and CDR2 sequences are MGHRA and YSYEKL. V lost 2 bases to trimming and J lost 6 bases; unmatched junction nucleotides: 8. CDR3 bases: TGCGCCAGCAGCCAACCAGCGGGAGGTCGGGGCAATGAGCAGTTCTTC. Encoded protein: CASSQPAGGRGNEQFF.